The rows below give T cell receptor beta chains drawn from one sample of a study of shared clonotypes between healthy human individuals. Profiled with immunoSEQ multiplex PCR; TCRdb holds only in-frame clones, not every one. The sample contains millions of clones, 85% to 95% of which appear only once. What was sequenced was naive CD4+ T cells sorted from blood. These receptors were taken from a man younger than 30 in good health. Each CDR3 is given with its conserved first and last residue. The order of the fields is clone size, J gene, D gene, V gene, CDR3 DNA, CDR3 protein. The D gene is left open where the match is weak. Size is omitted from some rows. Given values are once, few, many or a class for expanded clones.

NA	TRBJ2-3	NA	TRBV10-3	TGTGCCATCAGTGTGAGGGGAGATACGCAGTATTTT	CAISVRGDTQYF
once	TRBJ1-4	NA	TRBV5-1	TGCGCCAGCAGCTTTGGGGGTTATGGTGAAAAACTGTTTTTT	CASSFGGYGEKLFF
NA	TRBJ2-3	NA	TRBV5-1	TGCGCCAGCACCACCGCAACTCCGAGCACAGATACGCAGTATTTT	CASTTATPSTDTQYF
NA	TRBJ1-6	TRBD1	TRBV25-1	TGTGCCAGCACCGAGACAGGGTATAATTCACCCCTCCACTTT	CASTETGYNSPLHF
once	TRBJ2-7	NA	TRBV5-1	TGCGCCAGCAGCCGGGACGGGGACTACGAGCAGTACTTC	CASSRDGDYEQYF
once	TRBJ2-5	NA	TRBV5-1	TGCGCCAGCAGCTTGGCCCTGGGGTCCTCGTCGGAGACCCAGTACTTC	CASSLALGSSSETQYF
NA	TRBJ2-7	TRBD1	TRBV10-3	TGTGCCATCAGTGAGCGACAGGGCGGGTACGAGCAGTACTTC	CAISERQGGYEQYF
NA	TRBJ1-1	NA	TRBV6-5	TGTGCCAGCAGTTACTCTGTGCAGGGGTATACTGAAGCTTTCTTT	CASSYSVQGYTEAFF
NA	TRBJ1-6	TRBD1	TRBV19	TGTGCCAGTAGCACCCCCCGCGGGCAGGGGGTTTCACCCCTCCACTTT	CASSTPRGQGVSPLHF
NA	TRBJ1-5	NA	TRBV2	TGTGCCAGCACTTCGCAGGAGGGGGTGAGCAATCAGCCCCAGCATTTT	CASTSQEGVSNQPQHF
NA	TRBJ1-4	NA	TRBV19	TGTGCCCCGCAGGGCACTAATGAAAAACTGTTTTTT	CAPQGTNEKLFF
NA	TRBJ2-7	NA	TRBV7-2	TGTGCCAGCAGCTCTCCCGGTCCCTACGAGCAGTACTTC	CASSSPGPYEQYF
NA	TRBJ2-3	NA	TRBV30	TGTGCCTGGGAAGGGGCAGATACGCAGTATTTT	CAWEGADTQYF
NA	TRBJ2-7	NA	TRBV7-2	TGTGCCAGCGCCCATACCCGGGGGACCTCCTACGAGCAGTACTTC	CASAHTRGTSYEQYF
NA	TRBJ2-7	TRBD1	TRBV19	TGTGCCAGTAGTTCTGAATTCGGACAGGGGACATACTACGAGCAGTACTTC	CASSSEFGQGTYYEQYF
few	TRBJ1-1	NA	TRBV10-1	TGCGCCAGCAGTGCCCCCGGGGCGCCTAACACTGAAGCTTTCTTT	CASSAPGAPNTEAFF
once	TRBJ2-7	NA	TRBV6-1	TGTGCCAGCAGTGAAGCTGAGGGCTCCTACGAGCAGTACTTC	CASSEAEGSYEQYF
NA	TRBJ2-7	NA	TRBV10-3	TGTGCCATCGCAGGACAGGGAGGGTACGAGCAGTACTTC	CAIAGQGGYEQYF
NA	TRBJ1-1	NA	TRBV29-1	TGCAGCGTTGCGGGGCGTATGAACACTGAAGCTTTCTTT	CSVAGRMNTEAFF
NA	TRBJ1-3	NA	TRBV30	TGTGCCTGGAGTCGAACAGGAAACACCATATATTTT	CAWSRTGNTIYF
NA	TRBJ1-1	NA	TRBV30	TGTGCCTGGGAGGGGGGCAACACTGAAGCTTTCTTT	CAWEGGNTEAFF
NA	TRBJ2-3	NA	TRBV11-3	TGTGCCAGCAGCCGATCAGTTCAAGATACGCAGTATTTT	CASSRSVQDTQYF
NA	TRBJ2-7	TRBD2	TRBV10-1	TGCGCCAGCAGTGAGAGGACTAGGGGTTACTACGAGCAGTACTTC	CASSERTRGYYEQYF
few	TRBJ1-1	NA	TRBV4-2	TGTGCCAGCAGCCCCATGGGGCCGTCCACTGAAGCTTTCTTT	CASSPMGPSTEAFF
NA	TRBJ2-7	TRBD1	TRBV11-2	TGTGCCAGCAGTCACGACAGGGTGAACGAGCAGTACTTC	CASSHDRVNEQYF
NA	TRBJ2-3	NA	TRBV30	TGTGCCTGGAGTGTACTGGACCGCAGCACAGATACGCAGTATTTT	CAWSVLDRSTDTQYF
NA	TRBJ1-2	TRBD1	TRBV7-2	TGTGCCAGCAGCCCAACAGGGGTTGCTGGCTACACCTTC	CASSPTGVAGYTF
NA	TRBJ1-2	NA	TRBV6-1	TGTGCCAGCAGTGGCACGGGGGTAAAAGCTAACTATGGCTACACCTTC	CASSGTGVKANYGYTF
NA	TRBJ1-1	NA	TRBV6-5	TGTGCCAGCAGTTACTCAGTGGGGGCGAACACTGAAGCTTTCTTT	CASSYSVGANTEAFF
NA	TRBJ1-1	NA	TRBV20-1	TGCAGTGCTAGTGAGAGGCCCCAAGCTTTCTTT	CSASERPQAFF
NA	TRBJ1-3	NA	TRBV29-1	TGCAGCGTCGCTCTAAACGACAGACCCGGAAACACCATATATTTT	CSVALNDRPGNTIYF
NA	TRBJ1-4	NA	TRBV9	TGTGCCAGCAGCGTAGACCCGGGGTACGAAAAACTGTTTTTT	CASSVDPGYEKLFF
NA	TRBJ2-7	TRBD2	TRBV2	TGTGCCAGTGGCGGGGCGGGAGGGCAACGGTTGGAGGAGCAGTACTTC	CASGGAGGQRLEEQYF
once	TRBJ1-2	NA	TRBV14	TGTGCCAGCAGCCAAGATAAGAACAGGGATATCTATGGCTACACCTTC	CASSQDKNRDIYGYTF
NA	TRBJ1-4	NA	TRBV15	TGTGCCACCAGCAGAGATCTAAAAAAACTGTTTTTT	CATSRDLKKLFF
NA	TRBJ1-1	NA	TRBV6-4	TGTGCCAGCAGTGAAAACCAGGGGTTGAAAGCTTTCTTT	CASSENQGLKAFF
once	TRBJ2-3	TRBD2	TRBV6-6	TGTGCCAGCAGGGTAGCGGGAGGGGCAGATACGCAGTATTTT	CASRVAGGADTQYF
NA	TRBJ2-2	NA	TRBV7-9	TGTGCCAGCAGCTTATCTCGATCGGGAGATAAGGCCGGGGAGCTGTTTTTT	CASSLSRSGDKAGELFF
once	TRBJ2-2	TRBD1	TRBV2	TGTGCCAGCAGCCGGGACAGGGGGCAGGCCGGGGAGCTGTTTTTT	CASSRDRGQAGELFF
NA	TRBJ1-2	TRBD1	TRBV6-6	TGTGCCAGCAGAACTTCAGGGGGCGCGGAAGGCTACACCTTC	CASRTSGGAEGYTF
NA	TRBJ2-5	TRBD2	TRBV7-6	TGTGCCAGCAGCTTAGTATCTGGAGTAGCGGGGGGCAGGGAGAGAGAGACCCAGTACTTC	CASSLVSGVAGGRERETQYF
NA	TRBJ2-7	TRBD1	TRBV6-4	TGTGCCAGCAGCGAGAGGGGGACAGGGGTCTTGGAGCAGTACTTC	CASSERGTGVLEQYF
NA	TRBJ2-1	TRBD2	TRBV18	TGTGCCAGCTCACCCTATCAGACTAGCCTACTCCCCAATGAGCAGTTCTTC	CASSPYQTSLLPNEQFF
NA	TRBJ1-3	NA	TRBV6-5	TGTGCCAGCAGTTACTCACCGGCAGGTTGGGGAAACACCATATATTTT	CASSYSPAGWGNTIYF
NA	TRBJ2-5	NA	TRBV15	TGTGCCACCAGAGAATCGACTACCTATCTGGAGACCCAGTACTTC	CATRESTTYLETQYF
NA	TRBJ2-6	NA	TRBV18	TGTGCCAGCTCTCCCGGCGGAGCCCCTTCCTCTGGGGCCAACGTCCTGACTTTC	CASSPGGAPSSGANVLTF
NA	TRBJ2-5	NA	TRBV18	TGTGCCAGCTCACCGGAGGTTCTAGAGACCCAGTACTTC	CASSPEVLETQYF
NA	TRBJ2-3	TRBD2	TRBV18	TGTGCCAGCTCACCACCGGGACTAGCGGGAGGCACAGATACGCAGTATTTT	CASSPPGLAGGTDTQYF
NA	TRBJ2-5	TRBD2	TRBV7-2	TGTGCCAGCAGCACCGTAGCGGGAAGGCAAGAGACCCAGTACTTC	CASSTVAGRQETQYF
NA	TRBJ1-6	TRBD1	TRBV6-5	TGTGCCAGCCGGGGGACAGTGAATTCACCCCTCCACTTT	CASRGTVNSPLHF
NA	TRBJ2-1	NA	TRBV7-2	TGTGCCAGCAGCTCTCCCCCCCTACGCCCAGTCGCGGGAGAGCAGTTCTTC	CASSSPPLRPVAGEQFF
NA	TRBJ1-5	TRBD1	TRBV11-2	TGTGCCAGCAGCCCAGGAGGGGCGGGACAGACCTCCAATCAGCCCCAGCATTTT	CASSPGGAGQTSNQPQHF
NA	TRBJ1-3	NA	TRBV30	TGTGCCGGGCACAGGGAATACACCATATATTTT	CAGHREYTIYF
once	TRBJ2-4	NA	TRBV7-9	TGTGCCAGCCCAGGGGTGCGGGGAGAAAACATTCAGTACTTC	CASPGVRGENIQYF
NA	TRBJ1-1	NA	TRBV7-9	TGTGCCAGCAGCTTAAGACGTGACACTGAAGCTTTCTTT	CASSLRRDTEAFF
once	TRBJ1-1	TRBD1	TRBV6-1	TGTGCCACCAGGGGGTTGGCGGGAACTGAAGCTTTCTTT	CATRGLAGTEAFF
NA	TRBJ2-3	NA	TRBV18	TGTGCCAGCTCACCAATGACCTCAGATACGCAGTATTTT	CASSPMTSDTQYF
NA	TRBJ2-3	NA	TRBV10-3	TGTGCCATCAGTAAGGTAGAGGATACGCAGTATTTT	CAISKVEDTQYF
few	TRBJ1-2	NA	TRBV6-1	TGTGCCAGCAGTGAAGCAGAAACCTATGGCTACACCTTC	CASSEAETYGYTF
NA	TRBJ1-2	NA	TRBV29-1	TGCAGCGTTTTCGCTGGGTATCACGGCTACACCTTC	CSVFAGYHGYTF